This TCR beta chain was sequenced during a study of regulatory T cells in long-lasting Graves disease. Indicated time point: newly diagnosed GD, antithyroid drugs for less than 3 months. Scientists built the TCR library using RNA that was extracted from PBMCs. Arm-PCR with iRepertoire HTBI primers amplified the CDR3 regions for these TCR beta libraries. TCRdb reprocessed the multiplex PCR reads with MiXCR, giving one entry per CDR3 protein. Among approximately 440,000 distinct CDR3 sequences listed, around 15% were seen once. J lost 4 bases, V lost 2 bases, and 6 bases had no gene match. CDR3 length equals 15 residues. The data were also submitted as part of a second study, on T cells in Graves' hyperthyroidism and ophthalmopathy. This second report adds: First-round RT-PCR of the TCR CDR3 relied on the HTBI primer set. Most clonotypes expanded in thyroid above 0.001 were likewise present in blood.

J is TRBJ2-7 and V is TRBV12-3 or TRBV12-4; the match to TRBD2 covers 9 bases. The sequencing used peripheral blood mononuclear cells (PBMCs), collected at new diagnosis, from a patient treated with antithyroid drugs. The origin of this receptor is a man aged 40-49 years with Graves disease. The chain's CDR3 is CASSLRGGGGYEQYF. The CDR3 region has the DNA TGTGCCAGCAGTTTAAGGGGCGGGGGGGGTTACGAGCAGTACTTC.